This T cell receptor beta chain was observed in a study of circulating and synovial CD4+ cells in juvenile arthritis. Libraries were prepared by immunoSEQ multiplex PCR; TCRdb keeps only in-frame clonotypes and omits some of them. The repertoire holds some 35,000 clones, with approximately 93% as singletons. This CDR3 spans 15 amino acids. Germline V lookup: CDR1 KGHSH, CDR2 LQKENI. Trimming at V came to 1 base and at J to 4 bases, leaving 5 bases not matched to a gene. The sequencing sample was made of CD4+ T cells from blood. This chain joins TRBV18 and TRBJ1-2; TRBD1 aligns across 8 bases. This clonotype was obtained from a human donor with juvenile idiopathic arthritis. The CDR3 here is CASSPRTGGSYGYTF. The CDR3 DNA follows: TGTGCCAGCTCACCACGAACAGGGGGGAGCTATGGCTACACCTTC.